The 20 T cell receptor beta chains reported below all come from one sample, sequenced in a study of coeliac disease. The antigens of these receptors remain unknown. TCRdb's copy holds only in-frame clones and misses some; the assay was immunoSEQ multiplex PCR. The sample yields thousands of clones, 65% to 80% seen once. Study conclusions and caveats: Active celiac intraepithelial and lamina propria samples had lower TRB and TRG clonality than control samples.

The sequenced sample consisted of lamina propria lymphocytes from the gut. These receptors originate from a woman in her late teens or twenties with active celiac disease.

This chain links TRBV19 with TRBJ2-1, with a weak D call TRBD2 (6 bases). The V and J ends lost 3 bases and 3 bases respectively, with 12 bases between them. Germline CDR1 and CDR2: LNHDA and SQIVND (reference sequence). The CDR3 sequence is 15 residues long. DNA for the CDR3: TGTGCCAGTAGTATGGTCGAGCGGGTCTACAATGAGCAGTTCTTC. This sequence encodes CASSMVERVYNEQFF. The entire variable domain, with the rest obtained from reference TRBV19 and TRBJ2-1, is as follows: DGGITQSPKYLFRKEGQNVTLSCEQNLNHDAMYWYRQDPGQGLRLIYYSQIVNDFQKGDIAEGYSVSREKKESFPLTVTSAQKNPTAFYLCASSMVERVYNEQFFGPGTRLTVL.

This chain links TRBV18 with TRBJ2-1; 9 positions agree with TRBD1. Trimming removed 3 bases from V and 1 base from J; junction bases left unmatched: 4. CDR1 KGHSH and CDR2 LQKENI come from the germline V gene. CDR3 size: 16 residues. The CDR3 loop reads CASSPAGQGSYNEQFF. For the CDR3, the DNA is TGTGCCAGCTCACCCGCCGGACAGGGGTCCTACAATGAGCAGTTCTTC.

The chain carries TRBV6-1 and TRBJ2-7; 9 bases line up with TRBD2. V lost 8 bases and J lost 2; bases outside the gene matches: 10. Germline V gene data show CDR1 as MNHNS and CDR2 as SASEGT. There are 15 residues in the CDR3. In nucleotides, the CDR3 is TGTGCCAGCGCAGAGGCGGGGGGGTTAGCCTACGAGCAGTACTTC. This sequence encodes CASAEAGGLAYEQYF.

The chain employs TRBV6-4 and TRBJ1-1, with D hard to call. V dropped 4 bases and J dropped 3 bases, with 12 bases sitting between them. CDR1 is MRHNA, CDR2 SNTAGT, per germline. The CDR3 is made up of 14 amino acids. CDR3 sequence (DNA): TGTGCCAGCAGTGTTACCCCCGGAGACACTGAAGCTTTCTTT. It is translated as CASSVTPGDTEAFF.

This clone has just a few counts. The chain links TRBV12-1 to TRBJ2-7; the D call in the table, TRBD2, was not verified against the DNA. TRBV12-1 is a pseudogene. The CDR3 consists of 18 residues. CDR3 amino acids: CASSFRRGLAGLSYEQYF. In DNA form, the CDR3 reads TGTGCCAGCAGCTTTAGGAGGGGACTAGCGGGCTTATCCTACGAGCAGTACTTC.

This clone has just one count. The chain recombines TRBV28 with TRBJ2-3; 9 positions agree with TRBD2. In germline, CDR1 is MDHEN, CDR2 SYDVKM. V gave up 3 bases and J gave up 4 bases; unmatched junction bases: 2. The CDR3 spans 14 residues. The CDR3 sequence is CASSFGTSSDTQYF. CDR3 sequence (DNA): TGTGCCAGCAGTTTCGGGACTAGCTCAGATACGCAGTATTTT.

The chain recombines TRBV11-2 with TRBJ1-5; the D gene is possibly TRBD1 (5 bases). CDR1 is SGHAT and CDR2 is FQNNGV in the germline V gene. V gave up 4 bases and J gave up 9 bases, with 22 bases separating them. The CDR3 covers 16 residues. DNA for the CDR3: TGTGCCAGCAGCTCCTCCGAGTGGGGCCCCGGGTCGCCCCAGCATTTT. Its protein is CASSSSEWGPGSPQHF.

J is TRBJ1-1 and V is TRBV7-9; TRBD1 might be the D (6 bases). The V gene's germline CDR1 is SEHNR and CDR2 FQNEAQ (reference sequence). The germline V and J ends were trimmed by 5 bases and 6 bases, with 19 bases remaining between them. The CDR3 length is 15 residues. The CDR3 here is CASSPQGASLSEAFF. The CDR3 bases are TGTGCCAGCAGCCCACAGGGTGCGAGCCTCTCTGAAGCTTTCTTT.

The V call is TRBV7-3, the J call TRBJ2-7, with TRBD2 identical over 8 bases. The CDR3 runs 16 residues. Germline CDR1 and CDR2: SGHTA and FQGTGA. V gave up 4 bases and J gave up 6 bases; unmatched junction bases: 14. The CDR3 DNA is TGTGCCAGCAGCTCTAGGACGGGCGGGGGGAGCTCCGAGCAGTACTTC. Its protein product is CASSSRTGGGSSEQYF.

CDR3: CASSLGQGPNTIYF. The DNA of the CDR3 is TGCGCCAGCAGCTTGGGCCAGGGGCCCAACACCATATATTTT. The V call is TRBV5-1, the J call TRBJ1-3, with a possible D match to TRBD1 (6 bases). Per the germline V gene, CDR1 is SGHRS and CDR2 is YFSETQ. V lost 0 bases and J 7 bases, leaving 11 bases between the germline ends. The CDR3 is 14 residues long.

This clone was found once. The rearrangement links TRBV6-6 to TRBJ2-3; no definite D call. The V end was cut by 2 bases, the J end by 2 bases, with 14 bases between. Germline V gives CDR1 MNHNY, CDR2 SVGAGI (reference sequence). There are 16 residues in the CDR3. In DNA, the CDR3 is TGTGCCAGCAGTTACCCAACCATAAAGCCCACAGATACGCAGTATTTT. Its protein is CASSYPTIKPTDTQYF.

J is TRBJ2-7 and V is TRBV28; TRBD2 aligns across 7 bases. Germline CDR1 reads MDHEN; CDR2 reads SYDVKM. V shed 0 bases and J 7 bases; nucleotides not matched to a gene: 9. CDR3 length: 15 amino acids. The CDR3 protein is CASSLWVGGSEEQYF. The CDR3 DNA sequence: TGTGCCAGCAGTTTATGGGTGGGAGGGTCGGAAGAGCAGTACTTC.

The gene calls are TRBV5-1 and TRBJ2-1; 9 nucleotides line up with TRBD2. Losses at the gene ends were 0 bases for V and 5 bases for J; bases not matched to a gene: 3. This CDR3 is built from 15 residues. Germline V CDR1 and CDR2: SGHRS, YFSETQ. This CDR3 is CASSLELAGNNEQFF. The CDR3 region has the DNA TGCGCCAGCAGCTTGGAGCTAGCGGGGAACAATGAGCAGTTCTTC. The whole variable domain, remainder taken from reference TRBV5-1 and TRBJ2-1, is KAGVTQTPRYLIKTRGQQVTLSCSPISGHRSVSWYQQTPGQGLQFLFEYFSETQRNKGNFPGRFSGRQFSNSRSEMNVSTLELGDSALYLCASSLELAGNNEQFFGPGTRLTVL.

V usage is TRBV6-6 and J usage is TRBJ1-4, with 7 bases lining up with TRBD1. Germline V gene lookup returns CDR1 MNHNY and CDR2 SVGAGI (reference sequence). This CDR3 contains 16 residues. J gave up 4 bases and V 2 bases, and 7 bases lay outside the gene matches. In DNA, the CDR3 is TGTGCCAGCAGTTACCCAGGGGGTGGTGGTAATGAAAAACTGTTTTTT. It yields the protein CASSYPGGGGNEKLFF.

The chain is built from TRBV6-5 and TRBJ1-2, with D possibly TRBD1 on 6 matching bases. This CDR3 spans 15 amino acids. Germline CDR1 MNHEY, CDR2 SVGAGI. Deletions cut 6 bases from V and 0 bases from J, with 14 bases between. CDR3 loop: CASRIDRRSNYGYTF. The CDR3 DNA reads TGTGCCAGCAGGATCGACAGGCGTTCTAACTATGGCTACACCTTC.

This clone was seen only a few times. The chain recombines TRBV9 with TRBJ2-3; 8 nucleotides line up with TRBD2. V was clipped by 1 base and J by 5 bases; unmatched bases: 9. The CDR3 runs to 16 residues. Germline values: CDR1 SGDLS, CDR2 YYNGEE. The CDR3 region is CASSVFGGGSRDTQYF. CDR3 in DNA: TGTGCCAGCAGCGTATTCGGGGGGGGGTCCAGAGATACGCAGTATTTT.

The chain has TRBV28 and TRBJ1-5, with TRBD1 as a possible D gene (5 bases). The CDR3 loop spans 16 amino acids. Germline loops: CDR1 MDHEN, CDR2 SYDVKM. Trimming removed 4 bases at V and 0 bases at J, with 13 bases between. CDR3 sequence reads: CASSSPGLYSNQPQHF. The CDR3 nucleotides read TGTGCCAGCAGTTCTCCGGGACTGTATAGCAATCAGCCCCAGCATTTT. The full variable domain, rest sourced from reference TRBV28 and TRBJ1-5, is DVKVTQSSRYLVKRTGEKVFLECVQDMDHENMFWYRQDPGLGLRLIYFSYDVKMKEKGDIPEGYSVSREKKERFSLILESASTNQTSMYLCASSSPGLYSNQPQHFGDGTRLSIL.

The CDR3 region has the DNA TGCGCCAGCAGCTTGATGGCAGGGGCGAACACCGGGGAGCTGTTTTTT. This translates into CASSLMAGANTGELFF. This chain connects TRBV5-1 to TRBJ2-2, with D possibly TRBD1 on 6 matching bases. Germline CDR1 is SGHRS and CDR2 is YFSETQ. The V gene lost 1 base and the J gene lost 0 bases, with 10 bases spanning the gap. This CDR3 has 16 residues.

The CDR3 bases are TGTGCCAGCAGCTTGTACCGGGACAGTCCTTACGAGCAGTACTTC. Encoded protein: CASSLYRDSPYEQYF. The chain carries TRBV11-2 and TRBJ2-7; 7 nucleotides line up with TRBD1. The CDR3 length is 15 residues. Trimming took 3 bases from V and 4 from J; bases not matched to a gene: 9. The germline V gene encodes CDR1 SGHAT and CDR2 FQNNGV.

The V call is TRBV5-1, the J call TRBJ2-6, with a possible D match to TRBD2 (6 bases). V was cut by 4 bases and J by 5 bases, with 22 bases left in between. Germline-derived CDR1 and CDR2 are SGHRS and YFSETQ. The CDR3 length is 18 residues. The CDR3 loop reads CASSPNGRGSGRANVLTF. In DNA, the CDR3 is TGCGCCAGCAGCCCCAACGGACGGGGGAGCGGTAGGGCCAACGTCCTGACTTTC.